These T cell receptor beta chains were read from a single sample in a study of TIL therapy for anti-PD-1-resistant metastatic lung cancer. Sequenced by immunoSEQ multiplex PCR; TCRdb stores in-frame clones only, minus some. The sample has 14,000 to 15,000 clones, roughly 82% seen once. Sequenced here: blood, sampled at baseline. The source of these receptors is a person aged 25-85 years with non-small cell lung cancer. CDR3s include the opening cysteine and the closing phenylalanine or tryptophan. A D gene is named only where the DNA matches it firmly. Clone size is given for some rows only: seen once, a few or many times, or a class if the clone is expanded.

V gene	clone size	J gene	D gene	CDR3 DNA	CDR3 protein
TRBV30	once	TRBJ1-5	.	TGTGCCTGGAGCCCAACTCGGGGTCAGCCCCAGCATTTT	CAWSPTRGQPQHF
TRBV15	.	TRBJ2-4	TRBD2	TGTGCCACCAGCGATTGGGGAGGGCCCAAAAACATTCAGTACTTC	CATSDWGGPKNIQYF
TRBV6-5	.	TRBJ2-6	TRBD1	TGTGCCAGCAGTTACGGGACAGCCTCTGGGGCCAACGTCCTGACTTTC	CASSYGTASGANVLTF
TRBV5-5	.	TRBJ1-6	.	TGTGCCAGCAGCTTACAGAGTTTCTCCTATAATTCACCCCTCCACTTT	CASSLQSFSYNSPLHF
TRBV15	.	TRBJ1-5	.	TGTGCCACCAGCAGGCAGGAACATAGCAATCAGCCCCAGCATTTT	CATSRQEHSNQPQHF
TRBV21-1	.	TRBJ2-7	.	TGTGCCAGCAGCAAAAAAAGGAGACAGGGTTCCTACGAGCAGTACTTC	CASSKKRRQGSYEQYF
TRBV9	.	TRBJ2-2	TRBD1	TGTGCCAGCAGCGTAGGAAGGCGAGGGGGCAGGGGGAACACCGGGGAGCTGTTTTTT	CASSVGRRGGRGNTGELFF
TRBV11-1	.	TRBJ2-5	.	TGTGCCAGCAGCTTAGTTAGAGGGGCTCTTGGCCAAGAGACCCAGTACTTC	CASSLVRGALGQETQYF
TRBV5-5	.	TRBJ1-1	.	TGTGCCAGCAGCTCTTCAGGGGCGTTGGGGACTGAAGCTTTCTTT	CASSSSGALGTEAFF
TRBV6-4	.	TRBJ2-7	.	TGTGCCACCTTAACCCCCACAGGGACCCCCTCTTACGAGCAGTACTTC	CATLTPTGTPSYEQYF
TRBV4-3	once	TRBJ1-1	.	TGCGCCAGCAGCCCAGGTAGTAGTACCGCTGAAGCTTTCTTT	CASSPGSSTAEAFF
TRBV4-2	.	TRBJ2-5	.	TGTGCCAGCAGCCCCCCCCGGGCAGGGGGAGGTGAGACCCAGTACTTC	CASSPPRAGGGETQYF
TRBV4-3	.	TRBJ1-2	.	TGCGCCAGCAGCCCCGGCTCCAGGGCCCTCTATGGCTACACCTTC	CASSPGSRALYGYTF
TRBV18	.	TRBJ2-5	TRBD1	TGTGCCAGCTCACCAGGCCCCGGGACAGCCCAAGAGACCCAGTACTTC	CASSPGPGTAQETQYF
TRBV7-7	once	TRBJ2-5	.	TGTGCCAGCAGCCCCAACTACCCCTTCGGTCCCCAGTACTTC	CASSPNYPFGPQYF
TRBV29-1	.	TRBJ2-1	.	TGCAGCGCCGGGGACCGATTGAATGAGCAGTTCTTC	CSAGDRLNEQFF
TRBV18	once	TRBJ2-7	.	TGTGCCAGCTCACTGACCAACGGCGCCTACGAGCAGTACTTC	CASSLTNGAYEQYF
TRBV6-6	.	TRBJ2-1	TRBD2	TGTGCCAGCAGTTACGTAGCGGGGACCGACAATGAGCAGTTCTTC	CASSYVAGTDNEQFF
TRBV6-5	.	TRBJ1-3	.	TGTGCCAGCAGTTACGCGCCTTCCTCTGGAAACACCATATATTTT	CASSYAPSSGNTIYF
TRBV11-2	.	TRBJ1-2	.	TGTGCCAGCAGCTTAGGTCGGGCGTATGGCTACACCTTC	CASSLGRAYGYTF
TRBV6-1	once	TRBJ2-1	.	TGTGCCAGCAGTAAGACTCCCGTCGATGAGCAGTTCTTC	CASSKTPVDEQFF
TRBV5-1	.	TRBJ2-1	.	TGCGCCAGCAGCTCTCTAGTCAATGAGCAGTTCTTC	CASSSLVNEQFF
TRBV18	.	TRBJ2-7	TRBD1	TGTGCCAGCTCACCCAGGACAGGGAACTTCTACGAGCAGTACTTC	CASSPRTGNFYEQYF
TRBV28	.	TRBJ2-7	.	TGTGCCAGCAGCACGTTGGGATACGAGCAGTACTTC	CASSTLGYEQYF
TRBV5-1	.	TRBJ2-7	.	TGCGCCAGCAGCCGCCCCTCCTACGAGCAGTACTTC	CASSRPSYEQYF
TRBV7-2	.	TRBJ1-2	.	TGTGCCAGCAGCTTCGACGGAAGGAACTATGGCTACACCTTC	CASSFDGRNYGYTF
TRBV21-1	.	TRBJ1-5	.	TGTGCCAGCCGCTCAAGGGGGGGCTGGCTGAGCAATCAGCCCCAGCATTTT	CASRSRGGWLSNQPQHF
TRBV11-3	.	TRBJ2-1	TRBD2	TGTGCCAGCAGCTCCTCACATACCGGGACTAGATGGTTCTTC	CASSSSHTGTRWFF
TRBV28	.	TRBJ1-5	.	TGTGCCAGCAGTAGACCGTCTTGGGGTCAGCCCCAGCATTTT	CASSRPSWGQPQHF
TRBV4-2	.	TRBJ2-7	TRBD2	TGTGCCAGCAGCCAAGATTGGCCCTCGCGGGGGTCCTACGAGCAGTACTTC	CASSQDWPSRGSYEQYF
TRBV28	.	TRBJ2-1	TRBD1	TGTGCCAGCAAAGGACAGGGGACCAAAACCTACAATGAGCAGTTCTTC	CASKGQGTKTYNEQFF
TRBV7-9	.	TRBJ2-2	.	TGTGCCAGCAGCTTAGTTGGGAACACCGGGGAGCTGTTTTTT	CASSLVGNTGELFF
TRBV4-3	.	TRBJ2-1	.	TGCGCCAGCAGCCAAGAGCGGTACACCTACAATGAGCAGTTCTTC	CASSQERYTYNEQFF
TRBV7-2	.	TRBJ2-1	TRBD2	TGTGCTAGCGGGAACTCCTACAATGAGCAGTTCTTC	CASGNSYNEQFF
TRBV19	once	TRBJ1-2	.	TGTGCCAGTACCAAAGACAGAGCTAACTATGGCTACACCTTC	CASTKDRANYGYTF
TRBV2	.	TRBJ1-1	.	TGTGCCAGCAGTGAAACAGGGAGTTGGACTGAAGCTTTCTTT	CASSETGSWTEAFF
TRBV7-2	.	TRBJ2-7	TRBD1	TGTGCCAGCGGTTGGACAGGGTCGATCGAGCAGTACTTC	CASGWTGSIEQYF
TRBV6-5	.	TRBJ2-1	TRBD2	TGTGCCAGCAGTTACTCGCAAAGCGGGAAATACAATGAGCAGTTCTTC	CASSYSQSGKYNEQFF
TRBV5-6	.	TRBJ2-7	TRBD1	TGTGCCAGCAGCTTGAGACCAGGGGGCATCTACGAGCAGTACTTC	CASSLRPGGIYEQYF
TRBV7-3	.	TRBJ2-2	TRBD2	TGTGCCAGCAAGGCCGGGGGGACCAGCCGGGAGCTGTTTTTT	CASKAGGTSRELFF
TRBV7-6	.	TRBJ2-1	TRBD2	TGTGCCAGCAGCTACTTAGCGGGAGGATCCTACAATGAGCAGTTCTTC	CASSYLAGGSYNEQFF
TRBV5-1	.	TRBJ2-2	.	TGCGCCAGCAGCCAGGGGAACACCGGGGAGCTGTTTTTT	CASSQGNTGELFF
TRBV28	.	TRBJ2-5	TRBD2	TGTGCCAGCAGTTTACATAGCGGGGGACAAGAGACCCAGTACTTC	CASSLHSGGQETQYF
TRBV30	.	TRBJ1-1	TRBD1	TGTGCCTGGGCAAAGGGGACAGGAGAAAACACTGAGGCTTTCTTT	CAWAKGTGENTEAFF
TRBV5-8	.	TRBJ2-4	.	TGTGCCAGCAGCTTTGGTCTAAAAAACATTCAGTACTTC	CASSFGLKNIQYF
TRBV7-9	few	TRBJ2-7	TRBD1	TGTGCCAGCAGCAGTTGGACAGGGAGCTCTGGCTACGAGCAGTACTTC	CASSSWTGSSGYEQYF
TRBV29-1	.	TRBJ2-5	.	TGCAGCGCCTCGAGGGGGGCCAAGGGGACCCAGTACTTC	CSASRGAKGTQYF